This T cell receptor beta chain was found in a study of response to subunit inactivated influenza vaccine. Each CDR3 protein gets one entry after TCRdb re-called the RT-PCR reads with MiXCR. The sample includes around 790,000 distinct CDR3 sequences, approximately 22% of them seen just once. This clonotype was seen a few times. V was trimmed by 6 bases and J by 5 bases, leaving 11 bases between them. This CDR3 comprises 13 residues. V gene TRBV12-3 or TRBV12-4 combines with J gene TRBJ2-1; D is unclear. Sequencing was performed on PBMCs from blood, taken 5 to 6 days after vaccination. This clonotype was obtained from a man in his fifties or sixties who received an inactivated influenza vaccine. The CDR3 here is CASSIRPHNEQFF. The CDR3 bases are TGTGCCAGCAGCATTCGACCCCACAATGAGCAGTTCTTC.